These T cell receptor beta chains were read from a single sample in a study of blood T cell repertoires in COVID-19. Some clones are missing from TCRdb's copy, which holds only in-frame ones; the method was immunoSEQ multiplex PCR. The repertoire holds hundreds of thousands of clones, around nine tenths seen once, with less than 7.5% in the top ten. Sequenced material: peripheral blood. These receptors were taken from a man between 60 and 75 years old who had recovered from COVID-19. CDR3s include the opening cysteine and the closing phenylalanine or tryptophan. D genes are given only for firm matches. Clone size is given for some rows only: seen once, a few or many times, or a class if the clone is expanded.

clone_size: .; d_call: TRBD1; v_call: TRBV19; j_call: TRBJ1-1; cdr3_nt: TGTGCCAGTAGGCGAAGGACAGGGACAAACACTGAAGCTTTCTTT; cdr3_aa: CASRRRTGTNTEAFF
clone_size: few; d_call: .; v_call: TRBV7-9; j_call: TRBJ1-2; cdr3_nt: TGTGCCAGCAGCTTACCGCGGGGGGGTTCTAACTATGGCTACACCTTC; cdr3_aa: CASSLPRGGSNYGYTF
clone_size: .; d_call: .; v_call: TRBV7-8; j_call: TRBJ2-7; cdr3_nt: TGTGCCAGCAGCACCTTCCGGGAGAAGGGCTACGAGCAGTACTTC; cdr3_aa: CASSTFREKGYEQYF
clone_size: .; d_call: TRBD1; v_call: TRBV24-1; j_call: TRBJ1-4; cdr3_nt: TGTGCCACCAGTGATCCGACAGGGGGGTATGAAAAACTGTTTTTT; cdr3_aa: CATSDPTGGYEKLFF
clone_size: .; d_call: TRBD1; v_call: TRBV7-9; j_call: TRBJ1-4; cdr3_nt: TGTGCCAGCAGCTTAGCAGGGGGCGAGGAAAAACTGTTTTTT; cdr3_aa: CASSLAGGEEKLFF
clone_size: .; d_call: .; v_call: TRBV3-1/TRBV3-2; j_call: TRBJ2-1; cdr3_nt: TGTGCCAGCAGCCAAGGCACCCTCGGTAATGAGCAGTTCTTC; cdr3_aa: CASSQGTLGNEQFF
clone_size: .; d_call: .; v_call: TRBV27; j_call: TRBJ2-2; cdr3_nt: TGTGCCAGCAGTTCCAGACTGACCGGGGAGCTGTTTTTT; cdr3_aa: CASSSRLTGELFF
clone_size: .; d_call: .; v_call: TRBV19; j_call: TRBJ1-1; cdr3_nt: TGTGCCAGTAGTATCGAACAGGGCACTGAAGCTTTCTTT; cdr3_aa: CASSIEQGTEAFF
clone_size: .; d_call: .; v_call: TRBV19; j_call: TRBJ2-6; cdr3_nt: TGTGCCAGTAGTATTCTCGGACAAGTCTCTGGGGCCAACGTCCTGACTTTC; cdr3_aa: CASSILGQVSGANVLTF
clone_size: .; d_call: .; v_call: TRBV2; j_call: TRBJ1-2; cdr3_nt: TGTGCCAGCACCCCCAACAGGAGAAACTATGGCTACACCTTC; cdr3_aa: CASTPNRRNYGYTF
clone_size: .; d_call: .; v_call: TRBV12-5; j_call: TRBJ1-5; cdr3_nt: TGTGCTAGTGGTTCCGGAGGGCCCCAGCATTTT; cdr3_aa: CASGSGGPQHF
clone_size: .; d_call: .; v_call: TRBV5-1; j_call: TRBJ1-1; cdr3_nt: TGCGCCAGCAGCTCTCTCGCGGACACTGAAGCTTTCTTT; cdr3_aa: CASSSLADTEAFF
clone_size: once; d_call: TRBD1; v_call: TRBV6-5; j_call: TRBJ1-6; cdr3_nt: TGTGCCAGCAGTCCCTGGACAGGGGATTCACCCCTCCACTTT; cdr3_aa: CASSPWTGDSPLHF
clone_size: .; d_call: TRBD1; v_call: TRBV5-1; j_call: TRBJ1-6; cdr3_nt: TGCGCCAGCAGCCCAGCGGGACAGGGGAATAATTCACCCCTCCACTTT; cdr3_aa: CASSPAGQGNNSPLHF
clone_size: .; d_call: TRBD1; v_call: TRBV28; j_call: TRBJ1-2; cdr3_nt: TGTGCCAGCAGTAATACCCGGACAGGAACTGGCTACACCTTC; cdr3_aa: CASSNTRTGTGYTF
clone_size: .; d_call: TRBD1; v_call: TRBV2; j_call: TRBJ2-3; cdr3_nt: TGTGCCAGCAGTATACAGGGGTCTAGCACAGATACGCAGTATTTT; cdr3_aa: CASSIQGSSTDTQYF
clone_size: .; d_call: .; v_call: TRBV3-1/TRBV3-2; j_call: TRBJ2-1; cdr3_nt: TGTGCCAGCAGCCAAAGACAGACTGACTACAATGAGCAGTTCTTC; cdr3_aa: CASSQRQTDYNEQFF
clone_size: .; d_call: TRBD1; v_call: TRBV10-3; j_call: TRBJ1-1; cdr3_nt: TGTGCCATCAGGCGGACAGGGGGCGCGGACACTGAAGCTTTCTTT; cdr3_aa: CAIRRTGGADTEAFF
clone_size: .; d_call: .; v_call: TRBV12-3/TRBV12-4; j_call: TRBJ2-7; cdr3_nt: TGTGCCAGCAGATACAGTTACGAGCAGTACTTC; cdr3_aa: CASRYSYEQYF
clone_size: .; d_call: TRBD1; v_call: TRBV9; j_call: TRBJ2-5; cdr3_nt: TGTGCCAGCAGCGTAGGACAGGGTCAAGAGACCCAGTACTTC; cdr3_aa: CASSVGQGQETQYF
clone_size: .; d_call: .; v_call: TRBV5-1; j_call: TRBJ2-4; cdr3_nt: TGCGCCAGCAGCTTCGGTGCGGACATTCAGTACTTC; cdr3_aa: CASSFGADIQYF
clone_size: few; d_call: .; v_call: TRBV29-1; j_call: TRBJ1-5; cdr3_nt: TGCAGCGTTATCGAAGGGGCTGGACAGCCCCAGCATTTT; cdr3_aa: CSVIEGAGQPQHF
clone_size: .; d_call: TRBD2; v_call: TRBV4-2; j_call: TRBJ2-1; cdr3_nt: TGTGCCAGCAGCCTAGACGGTAGCGGGAGGATCAATGAGCAGTTCTTC; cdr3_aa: CASSLDGSGRINEQFF
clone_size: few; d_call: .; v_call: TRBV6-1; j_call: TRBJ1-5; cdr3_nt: TGTGCCAGCAGTGCCCGGGGGGGGAGAAACAATCAGCCCCAGCATTTT; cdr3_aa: CASSARGGRNNQPQHF
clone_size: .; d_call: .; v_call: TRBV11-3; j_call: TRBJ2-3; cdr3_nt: TGTGCCAGCAGCTTAGAGGGGACATTGGATACAGATACGCAGTATTTT; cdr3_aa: CASSLEGTLDTDTQYF
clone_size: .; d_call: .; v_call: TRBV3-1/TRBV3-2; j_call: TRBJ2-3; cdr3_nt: TGTGCCAGCAGCCAAGATAGGGGGAGGGCAACAGATACGCAGTATTTT; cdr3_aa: CASSQDRGRATDTQYF
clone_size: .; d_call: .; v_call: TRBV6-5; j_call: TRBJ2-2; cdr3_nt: TGTGCCAGCAGCCAGAGCGGTTGGGGCGGGGAGCTGTTTTTT; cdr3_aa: CASSQSGWGGELFF
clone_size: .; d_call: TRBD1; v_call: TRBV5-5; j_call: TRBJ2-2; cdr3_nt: TGTGCCAGCAGACCCGGTGACAGGGGGAGCACCGGGGAGCTGTTTTTT; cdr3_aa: CASRPGDRGSTGELFF
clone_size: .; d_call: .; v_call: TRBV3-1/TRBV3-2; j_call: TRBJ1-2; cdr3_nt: TGTGCCAGCAGCCAAGGGGCAAATAACTATGGCTACACCTTC; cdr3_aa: CASSQGANNYGYTF
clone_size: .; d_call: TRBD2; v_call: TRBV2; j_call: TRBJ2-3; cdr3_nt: TGTGCCAGCAGTGAAGGGGCGGGGGGCACAGATACGCAGTATTTT; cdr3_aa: CASSEGAGGTDTQYF
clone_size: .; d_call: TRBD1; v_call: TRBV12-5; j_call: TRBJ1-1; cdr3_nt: TGTGCTAGTGGTTTTAACAGGGGCCCCCAAAGGAACACTGAAGCTTTCTTT; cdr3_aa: CASGFNRGPQRNTEAFF
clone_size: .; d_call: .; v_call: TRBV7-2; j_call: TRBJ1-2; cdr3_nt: TGTGCCAGCAGCTTCTCGACAGGCAATAACTATGGCTACACCTTC; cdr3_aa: CASSFSTGNNYGYTF
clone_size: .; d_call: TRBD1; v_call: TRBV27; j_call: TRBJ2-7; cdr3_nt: TGTGCCAGCAGTTCTGCATTGGGACAGGGGGCAAGGGAGCAGTACTTC; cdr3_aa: CASSSALGQGAREQYF
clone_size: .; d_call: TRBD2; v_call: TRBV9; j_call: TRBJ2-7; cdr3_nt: TGTGCCAGCAGCCTCCCCCTCGGGGGGCTAGCGGGAGGGCCTCATCAGTACTTC; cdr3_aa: CASSLPLGGLAGGPHQYF
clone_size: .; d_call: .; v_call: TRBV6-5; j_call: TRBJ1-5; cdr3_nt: TGTGCCAGCAGACCCGACAGTACCAATCAGCCCCAGCATTTT; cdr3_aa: CASRPDSTNQPQHF
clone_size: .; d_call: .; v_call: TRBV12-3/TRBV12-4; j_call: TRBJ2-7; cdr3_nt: TGTGCCAGCAACCCCGGAGGGGTCTACGAGCAGTACTTC; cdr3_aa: CASNPGGVYEQYF
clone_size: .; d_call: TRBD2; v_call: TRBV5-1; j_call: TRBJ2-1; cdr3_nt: TGCGCCAGCAGCCCGGGGGGATTCTACAATGAGCAGTTCTTC; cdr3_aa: CASSPGGFYNEQFF
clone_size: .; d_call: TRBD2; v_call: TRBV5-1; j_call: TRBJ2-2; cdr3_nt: TGCGCCAGCAGCCGGATAGCGGGATCGAACACCGGGGAGCTGTTTTTT; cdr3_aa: CASSRIAGSNTGELFF
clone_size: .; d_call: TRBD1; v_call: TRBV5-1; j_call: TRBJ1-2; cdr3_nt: TGCGCCAGCAGCTTGGTGGGACAGGGCACGAACTATGGCTACACCTTC; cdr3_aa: CASSLVGQGTNYGYTF
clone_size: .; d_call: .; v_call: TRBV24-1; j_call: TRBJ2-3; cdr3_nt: TGTGCCACCAGTAGGGGAGGCAAGGGAACGCAGTATTTT; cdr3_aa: CATSRGGKGTQYF
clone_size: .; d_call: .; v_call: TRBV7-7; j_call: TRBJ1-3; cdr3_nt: TGTGCTAGCAGCCCTGCGGGTTCTGGAAACACCATATATTTT; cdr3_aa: CASSPAGSGNTIYF
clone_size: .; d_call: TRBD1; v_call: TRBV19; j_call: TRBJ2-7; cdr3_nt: TGTGCCAGTAGTATTGGGACAGGTAGCTCCTACGAGCAGTACTTC; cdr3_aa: CASSIGTGSSYEQYF
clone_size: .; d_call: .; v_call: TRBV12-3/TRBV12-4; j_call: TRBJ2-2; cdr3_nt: TGTGCCAGCAGGCTTCCCGGGGCCGGGGAGCTGTTTTTT; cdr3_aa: CASRLPGAGELFF
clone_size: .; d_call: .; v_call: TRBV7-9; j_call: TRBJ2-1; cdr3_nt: TGTGCCAGCAGCCCTAAGAATAAGGGGCAGGGGGAGCAGTTCTTC; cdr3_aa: CASSPKNKGQGEQFF
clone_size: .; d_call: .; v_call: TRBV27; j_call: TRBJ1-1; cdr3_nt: TGTGCCAGCAGTTTATCGAATGTTCCAGGGAACACTGAAGCTTTCTTT; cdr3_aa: CASSLSNVPGNTEAFF
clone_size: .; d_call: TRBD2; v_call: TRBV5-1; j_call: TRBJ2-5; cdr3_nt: TGCGCCAGCAGCTTGGACACTAGCGTTTCGGAGACCCAGTACTTC; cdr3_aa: CASSLDTSVSETQYF
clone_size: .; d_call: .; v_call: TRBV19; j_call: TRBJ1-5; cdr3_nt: TGTGCCAGTAATAGCGCACGCGGATATAGCAATCAGCCCCAGCATTTT; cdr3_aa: CASNSARGYSNQPQHF
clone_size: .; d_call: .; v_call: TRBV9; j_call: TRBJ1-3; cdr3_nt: TGTGCCAGCAGCGTAACAGACGCACATGGAAACACCATATATTTT; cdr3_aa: CASSVTDAHGNTIYF
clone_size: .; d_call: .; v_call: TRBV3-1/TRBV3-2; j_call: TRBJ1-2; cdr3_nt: TGTGCCAGCAGCCAAAACAGGATAGCTAACTATGGCTACACCTTC; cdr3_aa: CASSQNRIANYGYTF
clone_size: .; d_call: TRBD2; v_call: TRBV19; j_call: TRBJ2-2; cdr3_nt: TGTGCCAGTAGTCCCCGACTGGGAGGGGGGGAGCTGTTTTTT; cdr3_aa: CASSPRLGGGELFF
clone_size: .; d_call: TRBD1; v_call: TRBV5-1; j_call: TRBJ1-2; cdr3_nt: TGCGCCAGCAGCTTTTCAAGTCTCGGGACAGGGACCAAGGGCTACACCTTC; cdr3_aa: CASSFSSLGTGTKGYTF